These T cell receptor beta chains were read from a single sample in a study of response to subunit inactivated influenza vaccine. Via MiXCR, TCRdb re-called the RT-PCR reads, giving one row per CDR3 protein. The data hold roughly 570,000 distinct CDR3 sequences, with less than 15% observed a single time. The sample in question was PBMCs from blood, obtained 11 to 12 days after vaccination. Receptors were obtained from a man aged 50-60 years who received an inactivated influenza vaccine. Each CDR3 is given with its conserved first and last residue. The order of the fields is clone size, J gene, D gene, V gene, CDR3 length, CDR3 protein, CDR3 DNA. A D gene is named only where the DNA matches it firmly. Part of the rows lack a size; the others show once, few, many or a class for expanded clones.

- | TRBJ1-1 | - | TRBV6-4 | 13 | CASSTVLGTEAFF | TGTGCCAGCAGTACAGTGCTCGGGACTGAAGCTTTCTTT
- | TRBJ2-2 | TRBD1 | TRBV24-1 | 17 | CATSDPGQGANTGELFF | TGTGCCACCAGTGATCCCGGGCAGGGGGCGAACACCGGGGAGCTGTTTTTT
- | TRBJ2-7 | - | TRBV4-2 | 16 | CASSFRNIGGSYEQYF | TGTGCCAGCAGCTTCCGTAACATTGGTGGCTCCTACGAGCAGTACTTC
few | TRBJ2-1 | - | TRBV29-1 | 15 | CSVDYGRRSYNEQFF | TGCAGCGTTGACTACGGTCGTCGCTCCTACAATGAGCAGTTCTTC
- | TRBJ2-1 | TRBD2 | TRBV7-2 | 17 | CASSLERGRPPLFKQFF | TGTGCCAGCAGCTTAGAGCGGGGGAGGCCCCCTCTATTCAAGCAGTTCTTC
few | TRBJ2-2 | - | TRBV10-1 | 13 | CASSVSNTGELFF | TGCGCCAGCAGTGTTTCGAACACCGGGGAGCTGTTTTTT
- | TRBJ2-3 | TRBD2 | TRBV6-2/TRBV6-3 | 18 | CASSYSKKREGRTDTQYF | TGTGCCAGCAGTTACTCCAAAAAGCGGGAGGGCCGGACAGATACGCAGTATTTT
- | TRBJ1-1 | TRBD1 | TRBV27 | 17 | CASSPRDSLRRYTEAFF | TGTGCCAGCAGTCCGAGGGACAGCTTACGGAGGTACACTGAAGCTTTCTTT
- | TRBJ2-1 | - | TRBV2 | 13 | CASQESSYNEQFF | TGTGCCAGCCAGGAGAGCTCCTACAATGAGCAGTTCTTC
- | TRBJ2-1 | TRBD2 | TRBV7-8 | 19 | CASSLALGGSGVLYNEQFF | TGTGCCAGCAGCTTAGCCCTCGGTGGGAGCGGGGTCCTATACAATGAGCAGTTCTTC
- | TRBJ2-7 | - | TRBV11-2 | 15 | CASSLGRTSSYEQYF | TGTGCCAGCAGCTTAGGCAGGACGAGCTCCTACGAGCAGTACTTC
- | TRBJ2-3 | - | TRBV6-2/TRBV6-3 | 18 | CASSYAWSGATRTDTQYF | TGTGCCAGCAGTTATGCTTGGTCGGGGGCCACCCGCACAGATACGCAGTATTTT
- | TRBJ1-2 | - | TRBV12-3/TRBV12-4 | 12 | CASSRQTYGYTF | TGTGCCAGCAGTAGACAGACCTATGGCTACACCTTC
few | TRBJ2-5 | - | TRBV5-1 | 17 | CASSLGTGWQGQETQYF | TGCGCCAGCAGCTTGGGAACGGGTTGGCAGGGCCAGGAGACCCAGTACTTC
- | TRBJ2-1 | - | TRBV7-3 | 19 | CASSLNSLVTGGPYNEQFF | TGTGCCAGCAGCTTAAACTCGTTAGTGACGGGCGGACCCTACAATGAGCAGTTCTTC
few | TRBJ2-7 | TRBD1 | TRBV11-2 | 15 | CASSLGGQDFYEQYF | TGTGCCAGCAGCTTAGGGGGACAGGACTTCTACGAGCAGTACTTC
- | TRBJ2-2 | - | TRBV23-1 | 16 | CASSHLVPPNTGELFF | TGCGCCAGCAGTCATTTGGTACCGCCGAACACCGGGGAGCTGTTTTTT
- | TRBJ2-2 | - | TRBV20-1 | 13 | CSADRRNTGELFF | TGCAGTGCCGACAGGCGCAACACCGGGGAGCTGTTTTTT
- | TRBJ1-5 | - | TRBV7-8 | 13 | CASSPDLNQPQHF | TGTGCCAGCAGCCCCGATTTAAATCAGCCCCAGCATTTT
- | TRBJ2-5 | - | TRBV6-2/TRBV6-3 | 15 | CASSYQHGTQETQYF | TGTGCCAGCAGTTACCAACACGGGACCCAAGAGACCCAGTACTTC
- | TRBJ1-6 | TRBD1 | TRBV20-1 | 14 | CSALNRARGSPLHF | TGCAGTGCTCTGAACCGGGCCAGGGGGTCACCCCTCCACTTT
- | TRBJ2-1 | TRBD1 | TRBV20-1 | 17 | CSARDKGAYNSYNEQFF | TGCAGTGCTAGAGATAAGGGGGCGTACAACTCCTACAATGAGCAGTTCTTC
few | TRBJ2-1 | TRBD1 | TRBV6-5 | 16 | CASSNKQGAGYNEQFF | TGTGCCAGCAGTAACAAACAGGGGGCGGGCTACAATGAGCAGTTCTTC
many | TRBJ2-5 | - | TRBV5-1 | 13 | CASSLRPQETQYF | TGCGCCAGCAGCTTGCGACCTCAAGAGACCCAGTACTTC
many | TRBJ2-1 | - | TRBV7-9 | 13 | CASSADGLDEQFF | TGTGCCAGCAGCGCGGACGGTTTGGATGAGCAGTTCTTC
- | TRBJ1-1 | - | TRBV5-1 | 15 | CASSTEAGVNTEAFF | TGCGCCAGCAGCACAGAGGCGGGGGTCAACACTGAAGCTTTCTTT
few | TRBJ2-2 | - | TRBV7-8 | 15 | CASSSTGFWPGELFF | TGTGCCAGCAGCTCCACGGGGTTTTGGCCCGGGGAGCTGTTTTTT
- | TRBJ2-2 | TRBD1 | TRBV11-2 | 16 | CASSFPGTGRDRELFF | TGTGCCAGCAGCTTTCCCGGGACAGGGAGGGACCGGGAGCTGTTTTTT
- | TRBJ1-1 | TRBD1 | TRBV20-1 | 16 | CSVVDRGYRGGTEAFF | TGCAGTGTTGTTGACAGGGGCTACAGAGGCGGCACTGAAGCTTTCTTT
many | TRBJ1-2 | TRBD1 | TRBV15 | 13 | CATSSRTGSGYTF | TGTGCCACCAGCTCCCGGACAGGATCGGGCTACACCTTC
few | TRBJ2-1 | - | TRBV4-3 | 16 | CASSQVAARSYNEQFF | TGCGCCAGCAGCCAAGTGGCGGCGCGGAGTTACAATGAGCAGTTCTTC
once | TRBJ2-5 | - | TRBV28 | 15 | CASSLGLGRQETQYF | TGTGCCAGCAGTTTAGGACTGGGGAGGCAAGAGACCCAGTACTTC
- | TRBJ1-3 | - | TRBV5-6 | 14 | CASSFGTLTNTIYF | TGTGCCAGCAGTTTCGGGACCCTGACCAACACCATATATTTT
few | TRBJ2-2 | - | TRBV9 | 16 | CASSESLWANTGELFF | TGTGCCAGCAGCGAGTCCCTTTGGGCGAACACCGGGGAGCTGTTTTTT
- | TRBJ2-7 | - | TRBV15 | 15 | CATSRYRTGAYEQYF | TGTGCCACCAGCAGATATCGAACCGGTGCCTACGAGCAGTACTTC
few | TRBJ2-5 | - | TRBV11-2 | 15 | CASSLGYGPQETQYF | TGTGCCAGCAGCTTAGGGTACGGGCCCCAAGAGACCCAGTACTTC
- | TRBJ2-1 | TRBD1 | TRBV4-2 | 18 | CASSQLPGTGGTYNEQFF | TGTGCCAGCAGCCAACTCCCCGGGACAGGGGGCACCTACAATGAGCAGTTCTTC
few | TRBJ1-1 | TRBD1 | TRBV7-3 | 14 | CAWAAGTGDTEAFF | TGTGCCTGGGCTGCCGGGACAGGGGACACTGAAGCTTTCTTT
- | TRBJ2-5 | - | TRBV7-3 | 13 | CASSLKGGETQYF | TGTGCCAGCAGCTTAAAGGGGGGCGAGACCCAGTACTTC
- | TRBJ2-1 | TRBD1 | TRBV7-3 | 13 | CASSLSRGSEQFF | TGTGCCAGCAGCTTAAGCAGGGGGTCTGAGCAGTTCTTC
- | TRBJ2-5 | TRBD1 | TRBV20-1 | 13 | CSATRQGQETQYF | TGCAGTGCTACCCGACAGGGCCAAGAGACCCAGTACTTC
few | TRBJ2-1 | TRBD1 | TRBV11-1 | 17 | CASSHPPGTANYNEQFF | TGTGCCAGCAGTCACCCCCCCGGGACAGCTAACTACAATGAGCAGTTCTTC
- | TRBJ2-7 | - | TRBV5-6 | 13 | CASSPGLPYEQYF | TGTGCCAGCAGCCCCGGTCTGCCCTACGAGCAGTACTTC
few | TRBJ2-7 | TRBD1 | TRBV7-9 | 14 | CASSPPATGYEQYF | TGTGCCAGCAGCCCCCCCGCGACAGGGTACGAGCAGTACTTC
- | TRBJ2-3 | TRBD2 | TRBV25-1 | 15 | CASSDSGSIYVTQYF | TGTGCCAGCAGCGATAGCGGGAGTATATATGTTACGCAGTATTTT
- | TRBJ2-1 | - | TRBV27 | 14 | CASSLDGLFNEQFF | TGTGCCAGCAGTTTGGACGGGTTATTCAATGAGCAGTTCTTC
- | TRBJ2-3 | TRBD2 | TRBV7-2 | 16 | CASSSPSGGVTDTQYF | TGTGCCAGCAGCTCCCCGAGCGGGGGGGTCACAGATACGCAGTATTTT
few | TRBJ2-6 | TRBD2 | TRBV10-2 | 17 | CASSGAGGFSGANVLTF | TGCGCCAGCAGTGGAGCGGGGGGGTTCTCTGGGGCCAACGTCCTGACTTTC